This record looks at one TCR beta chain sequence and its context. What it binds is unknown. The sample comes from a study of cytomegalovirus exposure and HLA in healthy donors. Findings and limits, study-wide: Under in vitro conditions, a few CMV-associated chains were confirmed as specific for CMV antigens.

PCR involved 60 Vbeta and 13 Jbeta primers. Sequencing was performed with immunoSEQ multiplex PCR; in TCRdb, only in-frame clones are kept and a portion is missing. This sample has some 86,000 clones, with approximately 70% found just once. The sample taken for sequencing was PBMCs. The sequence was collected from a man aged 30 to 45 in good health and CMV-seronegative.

The DNA of the CDR3 is TGCGCCAGCAGCTTAACTACAGGAGACAATGAGCAGTTCTTC. This encodes CASSLTTGDNEQFF. The V gene is TRBV5-1, the J gene TRBJ2-1, with D possibly TRBD1 on 5 matching bases. The germline gives CDR1 SGHRS, CDR2 YFSETQ. V was cut by 2 bases and J by 5 bases, with 11 bases left in between. CDR3 size: 14 residues.